These 29 T cell receptor beta chains were sequenced from one sample in a study of T cell changes during pregnancy in multiple sclerosis. Sequencing used immunoSEQ multiplex PCR; TCRdb keeps in-frame clones, though not all of them. The table has roughly 100,000 clones, almost 95% seen once; the top ten hold 0.75% to 0.95%. The input for sequencing was peripheral blood, taken after pregnancy. Receptors were obtained from a female donor with multiple sclerosis, enrolled in a pregnancy study.

The chain recombines TRBV6-4 with TRBJ2-3; 8 bases align to TRBD2. Germline values: CDR1 MRHNA, CDR2 SNTAGT. The CDR3 spans 15 residues. The trim removed 3 bases at V and 2 bases at J, leaving 4 bases unmatched. The CDR3 protein is CASSESSGATDTQYF. The CDR3 coding sequence is TGTGCCAGCAGTGAGAGTAGCGGGGCCACAGATACGCAGTATTTT.

This clone came up once. The chain uses TRBV6-1 and TRBJ2-1; D is possibly TRBD1 (5 bases). The CDR3 is 12 residues long. V was trimmed by 7 bases and J by 8 bases, leaving 12 bases between them. Germline CDR1 MNHNS, CDR2 SASEGT. The CDR3 DNA is TGTGCCAGCACGACAGCCGTCCATGAGCAGTTCTTC. Translating it yields CASTTAVHEQFF.

This clone turned up a few times. This chain joins TRBV10-3 and TRBJ2-7; possibly TRBD1 for D (5 bases). Germline V gene sequence: CDR1 ENHRY, CDR2 SYGVKD. CDR3 length: 13 residues. V gave up 3 bases and J gave up 2 bases, with 8 bases separating them. CDR3 coding DNA: TGTGCCATCAGTGACCAGGGCCCCTACGAGCAGTACTTC. Its translation: CAISDQGPYEQYF.

The V gene is TRBV28, the J gene TRBJ2-2, with a weak D call TRBD1 (7 bases). V lost 5 bases and J 4 bases, leaving 14 bases between the germline ends. The CDR3 is 15 residues long. CDR1 and CDR2 (germline): MDHEN, SYDVKM. For the CDR3, the DNA is TGTGCCAGCAGTGCTAGACAGGGAGGCACCGGGGAGCTGTTTTTT. Its translation is CASSARQGGTGELFF.

This chain links TRBV7-9 with TRBJ1-4; 7 bases line up with TRBD1. CDR3 length: 13 amino acids. V shed 4 bases, J shed 11 bases, and the junction held 7 bases outside the gene matches. CDR1 and CDR2 (germline): SEHNR, FQNEAQ (reference sequence). The CDR3 DNA sequence: TGTGCCAGCAGCTCGGGACAGCCGAAGAAACTGTTTTTT. It translates to CASSSGQPKKLFF.

The chain has TRBV6-5 and TRBJ2-1; 10 bases match TRBD1. J lost 10 bases, V lost 0 bases, and 9 bases had no gene match. CDR3 length: 16 residues. Germline values: CDR1 MNHEY, CDR2 SVGAGI. The CDR3 loop reads CASSYSGTGAFFEQFF. The CDR3 nucleotides read TGTGCCAGCAGTTACTCCGGGACAGGGGCTTTCTTCGAGCAGTTCTTC.

This clone was counted a few times. CDR3 region: CASSLGIRGSDSPLHF. CDR3 in DNA: TGTGCCAGCAGCTTGGGAATCAGGGGGTCTGATTCACCCCTCCACTTT. The chain joins TRBV5-4 to TRBJ1-6; 7 nucleotides agree with TRBD1. The CDR3 totals 16 residues. Germline assignment: CDR1 SGHNT and CDR2 YYREEE (reference sequence). J was trimmed by 8 bases and V by 0 bases; bases with no gene match: 8.

CDR3 sequence: CASTQPGLAIDEQFF. CDR3 nucleotide sequence: TGTGCCAGCACCCAACCGGGACTAGCAATCGATGAGCAGTTCTTC. V usage is TRBV7-9 and J usage is TRBJ2-1, with 9 bases fitting TRBD2. This CDR3 has 15 residues. CDR1 and CDR2 from the germline V gene are SEHNR and FQNEAQ (reference sequence). Unmatched junction bases numbered 12, after V lost 7 bases and J lost 8 bases.

This clone was recorded only once. A junction end diverges from the germline sequence, so it may reflect a read error. The chain is built from TRBV5-4 and TRBJ2-7, with 10 nucleotides matching TRBD2. Germline V gene data show CDR1 as SGHNT and CDR2 as YYREEE (reference sequence). The CDR3 runs to 13 residues. The CDR3 DNA follows: TGTGCCAGCAGCTTAGTGGATACTAGCGGGATTGACTTC. This encodes CASSLVDTSGIDF.

The chain recombines TRBV7-8 with TRBJ2-1, with 14 positions matching TRBD2. Germline CDR1 and CDR2: SGHVS and FQNEAQ. There are 18 residues in the CDR3. The J segment lost 5 bases and the V segment lost 3 bases, leaving 9 bases of the junction unmatched. For the CDR3, the DNA is TGTGCCAGCAGCTTGACTAGCGGGAGGGCCTCCCTCGACAATGAGCAGTTCTTC. Amino acid sequence: CASSLTSGRASLDNEQFF.

The CDR3 protein is CASSPGQGNTIYF. CDR3 nucleotides: TGTGCCAGCTCACCCGGACAGGGAAACACCATATATTTT. The genes are TRBV18 and TRBJ1-3; the D gene is possibly TRBD1 (6 bases). The CDR3 runs 13 residues. Trimming took 3 bases from V and 4 from J, leaving 7 bases between them. The germline V gene encodes CDR1 KGHSH and CDR2 LQKENI.

V gene TRBV13 combines with J gene TRBJ1-3, with 7 bases that match TRBD1. With 1 base clipped from V and 0 bases from J, the junction kept 9 bases outside the gene matches. The CDR3 totals 18 residues. The V gene's germline CDR1 is PRHDT and CDR2 FYEKMQ (reference sequence). The CDR3 here is CASSLAYPQGSSGNTIYF. CDR3 in DNA: TGTGCCAGCAGCTTAGCGTACCCACAGGGGAGCTCTGGAAACACCATATATTTT.

The chain uses TRBV5-1 and TRBJ1-1; 11 nucleotides agree with TRBD1. V shed 3 bases, J shed 4 bases, and the junction held 8 bases outside the gene matches. From germline, CDR1 is SGHRS and CDR2 YFSETQ. This CDR3 is 16 amino acids long. The CDR3 here is CASSYGQGAPSTEAFF. Written as DNA, the CDR3 is TGCGCCAGCAGCTACGGACAGGGGGCGCCGAGCACTGAAGCTTTCTTT.

CDR3 sequence (DNA): TGTGCCAGCAGCTTAGAGAGGGGGGGTCAACGCACAGATACGCAGTATTTT. As protein: CASSLERGGQRTDTQYF. This chain connects TRBV13 to TRBJ2-3; weak D call: TRBD2 (7 bases). Trimming stripped 1 base from V and 1 base from J, with 15 bases between. The CDR3 is 17 residues long. CDR1 is PRHDT and CDR2 is FYEKMQ in the germline V gene (reference sequence).

The chain couples TRBV9 to TRBJ2-3, with D unresolved. CDR1 is SGDLS, CDR2 YYNGEE, per germline. The V end lost 0 bases, the J end lost 3 bases, and 8 bases lay between the germline ends. This CDR3 region has 14 residues. CDR3 protein: CASSVVPSTDTQYF. CDR3 bases: TGTGCCAGCAGCGTAGTTCCTTCTACAGATACGCAGTATTTT.

The chain is built from TRBV7-9 and TRBJ2-1, with TRBD2 as a possible D gene (6 bases). Germline CDR1 reads SEHNR; CDR2 reads FQNEAQ (reference sequence). The ends were cut back, 5 bases at V and 10 bases at J, with 9 bases in the middle. The CDR3 spans 11 residues. The CDR3 DNA sequence: TGTGCCAGCAGCCCCAGCGGGGAGCAGTTCTTC. This encodes CASSPSGEQFF.

In nucleotides, the CDR3 is TGTGCCAGCAGCCACGAAGACAGGGGGCAGGACGGCACTGAAGCTTTCTTT. Protein product: CASSHEDRGQDGTEAFF. The chain has TRBV7-2 and TRBJ1-1; 10 nucleotides match TRBD1. The CDR3 runs 17 residues. The trim removed 5 bases at V and 4 bases at J, leaving 13 bases unmatched. Germline V CDR1 and CDR2: SGHTA, FQGNSA.

J is TRBJ2-3 and V is TRBV15; 9 bases match TRBD2. The V and J ends lost 1 base and 1 base, in that order; junction bases with no gene match: 3. The germline gives CDR1 LNHNV, CDR2 YYDKDF (reference sequence). The CDR3 covers 16 residues. CDR3 in amino acids: CATSRAIAGGTDTQYF. CDR3 bases: TGTGCCACCAGCAGAGCAATAGCGGGGGGCACAGATACGCAGTATTTT.

The chain carries TRBV19 and TRBJ2-5; 11 positions match TRBD2. V gave up 10 bases and J gave up 2 bases; unmatched junction bases: 6. The CDR3 sequence is 14 residues long. Germline assignment: CDR1 LNHDA and CDR2 SQIVND (reference sequence). CDR3 sequence: CATSGLAVQETQYF. The DNA for the CDR3 is TGTGCCACATCGGGACTAGCGGTACAAGAGACCCAGTACTTC.

This sequence joins TRBV19 and TRBJ2-6; TRBD1 agrees at 8 bases. Per germline, CDR1 LNHDA and CDR2 SQIVND (reference sequence). With 6 bases clipped from V and 4 bases from J, the junction kept 5 bases outside the gene matches. This CDR3 comprises 15 residues. For the CDR3, the DNA is TGTGCCAGTAGAGACAGGGGATCAGGGGCCAACGTCCTGACTTTC. Translating it yields CASRDRGSGANVLTF.

The V gene is TRBV27, the J gene TRBJ2-1, with 8 bases lining up with TRBD1. This CDR3 has 15 amino acids. Trimming at V came to 2 bases and at J to 2 bases, leaving 2 bases not matched to a gene. Germline CDR1 reads MNHEY; CDR2 reads SMNVEV (reference sequence). In nucleotides, the CDR3 is TGTGCCAGCAGTTTAGACAGGGGCGCCTACAATGAGCAGTTCTTC. It encodes CASSLDRGAYNEQFF.

The genes are TRBV7-2 and TRBJ2-7, with TRBD1 matching 7 bases. V trimming: 1 base; J trimming: 4 bases; junction bases outside the gene matches: 1. The CDR3 has 13 residues. CDR1 and CDR2 from the germline V gene are SGHTA and FQGNSA. In DNA, the CDR3 is TGTGCCAGCAGCTTAGAACAGGGGTACGAGCAGTACTTC. Translation gives CASSLEQGYEQYF.

A few counts support this clone. The CDR3 DNA reads TGTGCCAGCAGCTTAAACGGGGCAGGGGGAAACTATGGCTACACCTTC. This codes for CASSLNGAGGNYGYTF. This chain connects TRBV7-3 to TRBJ1-2; 7 bases align to TRBD1. The CDR3 loop spans 16 amino acids. From germline, CDR1 is SGHTA and CDR2 FQGTGA. With 1 base clipped from V and 2 bases from J, the junction kept 7 bases outside the gene matches.

The rearrangement uses TRBV7-2 and TRBJ2-3, with 9 bases that match TRBD1. Looked up from germline, CDR1 is SGHTA and CDR2 is FQGNSA. The J segment lost 1 base and the V segment lost 6 bases, leaving 5 bases of the junction unmatched. The CDR3 covers 15 residues. CDR3 region: CASRFGQGRTDTQYF. The CDR3 DNA sequence: TGTGCCAGCAGATTTGGACAGGGGCGCACAGATACGCAGTATTTT.

This clone was counted between two and nine times. The chain recombines TRBV28 with TRBJ2-7, with a weak D call TRBD1 (6 bases). The CDR3 spans 15 residues. Germline lookup yields CDR1 MDHEN and CDR2 SYDVKM. V was cut by 5 bases and J by 6 bases, with 20 bases left in between. For the CDR3, the DNA is TGTGCCAGCAGTACAGGGATAGCTTCGTGGGGCGAGCAGTACTTC. It encodes CASSTGIASWGEQYF.

The V and J genes are TRBV4-3 and TRBJ2-7, with 11 bases matching TRBD1. V shed 4 bases, J shed 7 bases, and the junction held 6 bases outside the gene matches. CDR1 and CDR2 (germline): LGHNA, YSLEER. This CDR3 is built from 14 residues. The CDR3 sequence: CASSPGQGVREQYF. The CDR3 nucleotides are TGCGCCAGCAGCCCGGGACAGGGGGTGAGGGAGCAGTACTTC.

This clone came up once. The chain has TRBV7-2 and TRBJ2-1, with 8 positions matching TRBD1. Looked up from germline, CDR1 is SGHTA and CDR2 is FQGNSA. Unmatched junction bases numbered 9, after V lost 5 bases and J lost 6 bases. CDR3 length equals 15 residues. This CDR3 reads CASSPRGLVGNEQFF. The CDR3 DNA reads TGTGCCAGCAGCCCCAGGGGGCTGGTAGGCAATGAGCAGTTCTTC.

The chain is built from TRBV10-3 and TRBJ2-7; D ambiguous. This CDR3 is built from 13 residues. V shed 8 bases and J shed 0 bases, with 11 bases lying between them. Per the germline V gene, CDR1 is ENHRY and CDR2 is SYGVKD. As DNA, the CDR3 is TGTGCCATCTCCCCCTCTAACTCCTACGAGCAGTACTTC. Translated, it gives CAISPSNSYEQYF.

The chain couples TRBV5-4 to TRBJ2-7; 10 bases line up with TRBD2. V shed 5 bases, J shed 5 bases, and the junction held 19 bases outside the gene matches. This CDR3 is 18 amino acids long. Germline CDR1 reads SGHNT; CDR2 reads YYREEE (reference sequence). The CDR3 spells CASSPSLTGRTSGHEQYF. The CDR3 nucleotides read TGTGCCAGCAGTCCTTCGTTGACCGGGAGGACTAGCGGCCACGAGCAGTACTTC.